One and the same sample provided the 15 T cell receptor beta chains below, sequenced in a study of blood T cell repertoires in COVID-19. Repertoires were generated with immunoSEQ multiplex PCR, while TCRdb's copy carries only in-frame clones and drops some. The profile shows around 170,000 clones, about 88% of them singletons. Material for sequencing was peripheral blood. The receptors come from a man aged 18 to 30 who had recovered from COVID-19.

The rearrangement joins TRBV12-3 or TRBV12-4 to TRBJ2-2, with unresolved D. The V and J ends lost 2 bases and 3 bases respectively, with 4 bases between them. The CDR3 runs to 13 residues. DNA for the CDR3: TGTGCCAGCAGTTTAACGGACACCGGGGAGCTGTTTTTT. As protein: CASSLTDTGELFF.

The rearrangement links TRBV18 to TRBJ1-4; D may be TRBD1 (5 bases). V lost 6 bases, J lost 5 bases, and 16 bases lay in between. Germline V gives CDR1 KGHSH, CDR2 LQKENI. The CDR3 extends over 15 amino acids. The CDR3 loop reads CASSPGTSLNEKLFF. The CDR3 bases are TGTGCCAGCTCGCCCGGGACTTCACTAAATGAAAAACTGTTTTTT.

This chain links TRBV18 with TRBJ1-2; TRBD1 matches at 7 bases. V was pared by 4 bases and J by 8 bases, with 13 bases of the junction left unmatched. CDR1 and CDR2 from the germline V gene are KGHSH and LQKENI. The CDR3 length is 15 residues. The CDR3 sequence: CASSLILPDRHGYTF. The CDR3 coding sequence is TGTGCCAGCTCACTGATCCTCCCGGACAGGCACGGCTACACCTTC. The entire variable domain, with the rest obtained from reference TRBV18 and TRBJ1-2, is as follows: NAGVMQNPRHLVRRRGQEARLRCSPMKGHSHVYWYRQLPEEGLKFMVYLQKENIIDESGMPKERFSAEFPKEGPSILRIQQVVRGDSAAYFCASSLILPDRHGYTFGSGTRLTVV.

In DNA form, the CDR3 reads TGTGCCAGCAGTTACTCGACTAGATTGGAGACCCAGTACTTC. This sequence encodes CASSYSTRLETQYF. This chain joins TRBV6-5 and TRBJ2-5; a possible D gene is TRBD2 (6 bases). The CDR3 runs to 14 residues. Trimming took 0 bases from V and 5 from J, leaving 10 bases between them. Germline V gene sequence: CDR1 MNHEY, CDR2 SVGAGI.

This rearrangement joins TRBV6-5 to TRBJ1-1, with TRBD1 as a possible D gene (5 bases). The V gene lost 6 bases and the J gene lost 1 base, with 15 bases spanning the gap. From germline, CDR1 is MNHEY and CDR2 SVGAGI. This CDR3 region has 15 residues. CDR3 nucleotides: TGTGCCAGCAGATTCGGGGGGGTGGGGAACACTGAAGCTTTCTTT. This codes for CASRFGGVGNTEAFF.

The chain is built from TRBV28 and TRBJ1-3; D gene uncertain. The CDR3 runs to 12 residues. Per the germline V gene, CDR1 is MDHEN and CDR2 is SYDVKM. Trimming took off 6 bases at V and 0 bases at J, with 3 bases between the two ends. As DNA, the CDR3 is TGTGCCAGCAGCGTCTCTGGAAACACCATATATTTT. It translates to CASSVSGNTIYF.

This rearrangement joins TRBV28 to TRBJ2-7; TRBD1 aligns across 10 bases. Losses at the gene ends were 2 bases for V and 5 bases for J; bases not matched to a gene: 6. This CDR3 is 15 amino acids long. CDR1 and CDR2 from the germline V gene are MDHEN and SYDVKM. The CDR3 spells CASSLTGTGDHEQYF. In DNA, the CDR3 is TGTGCCAGCAGTTTAACCGGGACAGGGGACCACGAGCAGTACTTC.

V and J are TRBV19 and TRBJ1-2; possibly TRBD1 for D (5 bases). The CDR3 is 14 residues long. V was cut by 4 bases and J by 6 bases, with 15 bases left in between. CDR1 is LNHDA, CDR2 SQIVND, per germline (reference sequence). Here the CDR3 DNA reads TGTGCCAGTAGTACTCAGGGAGGGATGGATGGCTACACCTTC. This gives the protein CASSTQGGMDGYTF. Combining the CDR3 with reference TRBV19 and TRBJ1-2 gives the whole variable domain DGGITQSPKYLFRKEGQNVTLSCEQNLNHDAMYWYRQDPGQGLRLIYYSQIVNDFQKGDIAEGYSVSREKKESFPLTVTSAQKNPTAFYLCASSTQGGMDGYTFGSGTRLTVV.

This chain connects TRBV14 to TRBJ1-1, with D possibly TRBD1 on 6 matching bases. The CDR3 has 15 amino acids. Deletions cut 4 bases from V and 4 bases from J, with 16 bases between. Germline values: CDR1 SGHDN, CDR2 FVKESK. The CDR3: CASSLFGQKITEAFF. Here the CDR3 DNA reads TGTGCCAGCAGCCTTTTTGGACAGAAAATCACTGAAGCTTTCTTT. The whole variable domain, remainder taken from reference TRBV14 and TRBJ1-1, is EAGVTQFPSHSVIEKGQTVTLRCDPISGHDNLYWYRRVMGKEIKFLLHFVKESKQDESGMPNNRFLAERTGGTYSTLKVQPAELEDSGVYFCASSLFGQKITEAFFGQGTRLTVV.

This rearrangement joins TRBV9 to TRBJ1-1; no reliable D call. With 4 bases removed from V and 0 bases from J, the gap between germline ends came to 13 bases. CDR3 length: 15 amino acids. The germline gives CDR1 SGDLS, CDR2 YYNGEE. CDR3 nucleotides: TGTGCCAGCAGCACCCGCTCCGGGTTGAACACTGAAGCTTTCTTT. It encodes CASSTRSGLNTEAFF.

The J gene is TRBJ1-5, the V gene TRBV28, with D possibly matching TRBD1 (6 bases). In germline, CDR1 is MDHEN, CDR2 SYDVKM. Trimming pared 1 base from V and 1 base from J, leaving 11 bases between. CDR3 length equals 16 residues. CDR3: CASSLYFQGSNQPQHF. CDR3 nucleotides: TGTGCCAGCAGTTTATATTTCCAGGGGAGCAATCAGCCCCAGCATTTT.

As DNA, the CDR3 is TGTGCCAGCAGCCCATGGACAGGGGAAGGTTCACCCCTCCACTTT. Protein sequence: CASSPWTGEGSPLHF. This chain joins TRBV7-2 and TRBJ1-6; TRBD1 matches at 9 bases. Germline V lookup: CDR1 SGHTA, CDR2 FQGNSA. This CDR3 has 15 amino acids. V shed 5 bases, J shed 9 bases, and the junction held 8 bases outside the gene matches.

The CDR3 DNA is TGTGCCAGTAGTGGCCGGACAGGGAGAAGAAATGAGCAGTTCTTC. As protein: CASSGRTGRRNEQFF. The chain uses TRBV19 and TRBJ2-1; 8 positions match TRBD1. The germline CDR1 and CDR2 sequences are LNHDA and SQIVND (reference sequence). The J segment lost 7 bases and the V segment lost 5 bases, leaving 10 bases of the junction unmatched. The CDR3 totals 15 residues.

This clone was counted a single time. The chain is built from TRBV4-1 and TRBJ2-4, with 14 bases matching TRBD2. The J segment lost 3 bases and the V segment lost 3 bases, leaving 7 bases of the junction unmatched. In germline, CDR1 is MGHRA, CDR2 YSYEKL. This CDR3 comprises 18 residues. CDR3 DNA: TGCGCCAGCAGCCAGGGACTAGCGGGAGTTTTTGACAAAAACATTCAGTACTTC. Translation: CASSQGLAGVFDKNIQYF.

V is TRBV4-1 and J is TRBJ2-7; 7 bases fit TRBD2. Germline assignment: CDR1 MGHRA and CDR2 YSYEKL. V shed 3 bases and J 2 bases; nucleotides not matched to a gene: 4. This CDR3 has 14 residues. The CDR3 DNA sequence: TGCGCCAGCAGCCACCCGGGAGGACCCTACGAGCAGTACTTC. Translated, it gives CASSHPGGPYEQYF.